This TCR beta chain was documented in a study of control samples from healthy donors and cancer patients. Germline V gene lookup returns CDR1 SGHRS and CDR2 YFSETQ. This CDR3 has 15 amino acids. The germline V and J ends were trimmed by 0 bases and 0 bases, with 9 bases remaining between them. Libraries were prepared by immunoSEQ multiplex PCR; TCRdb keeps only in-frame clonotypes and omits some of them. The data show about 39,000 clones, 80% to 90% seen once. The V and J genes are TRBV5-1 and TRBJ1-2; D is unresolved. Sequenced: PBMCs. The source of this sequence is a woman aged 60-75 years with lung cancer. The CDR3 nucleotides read TGCGCCAGCAGCTTGGGGTCTGTGGCTAACTATGGCTACACCTTC. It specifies CASSLGSVANYGYTF. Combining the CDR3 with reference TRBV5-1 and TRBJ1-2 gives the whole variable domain KAGVTQTPRYLIKTRGQQVTLSCSPISGHRSVSWYQQTPGQGLQFLFEYFSETQRNKGNFPGRFSGRQFSNSRSEMNVSTLELGDSALYLCASSLGSVANYGYTFGSGTRLTVV.